The rows below give T cell receptor beta chains drawn from one sample of a study of shared clonotypes between healthy human individuals. Method: immunoSEQ multiplex PCR; TCRdb's copy keeps in-frame clones and lacks some. This table holds 2,500,000 or so clones, 85% to 95% found once. Sequenced sample: naive CD4+ T cells from PBMCs. The receptors were sampled from a man aged 18 to 30 in good health. Some clones in this sample may be carry-over from other donors' samples. The CDR3 runs from the conserved cysteine through the conserved F or W. D genes are given only for firm matches. Clone size, where shown, is once, few, many, or a class for clones that have expanded.

j_call v_call d_call clone_size cdr3_aa cdr3_nt
TRBJ2-4 TRBV2 . once CASSDGGRNIQYF TGTGCCAGCAGTGACGGGGGTAGGAACATTCAGTACTTC
TRBJ2-1 TRBV6-1 TRBD2 . CASVLNGRGVDEQFF TGTGCCAGCGTATTAAACGGGAGGGGTGTCGATGAGCAGTTCTTC
TRBJ1-1 TRBV27 . . CASSLFSLGGNTEAFF TGTGCCAGCAGTTTATTTTCCCTAGGGGGGAACACTGAAGCTTTCTTT
TRBJ2-7 TRBV30 TRBD2 once CAWSVRRLAGVKFWGEQYF TGTGCCTGGAGTGTACGGAGACTAGCGGGAGTGAAATTCTGGGGTGAGCAGTACTTC
TRBJ1-1 TRBV21-1 . . CASSNNRAATEAFF TGTGCCAGCAGCAACAACAGGGCGGCCACTGAAGCTTTCTTT
TRBJ1-5 TRBV5-5 TRBD1 . CASSLTGNQPQHF TGTGCCAGCAGCCTGACAGGGAATCAGCCCCAGCATTTT
TRBJ2-1 TRBV5-5 TRBD1 . CASSLLVVGQYNEQFF TGTGCCAGCAGCTTGTTAGTAGTGGGACAGTACAATGAGCAGTTCTTC
TRBJ1-2 TRBV28 . . CATRAGYGYTF TGTGCCACCCGGGCGGGCTATGGCTACACCTTC
TRBJ1-1 TRBV7-2 TRBD1 . CASSLTTGYHTEAFF TGTGCCAGCAGCTTAACGACAGGGTACCACACTGAAGCTTTCTTT
TRBJ2-1 TRBV4-1 TRBD2 . CASSPMRGGRGSNEQFF TGCGCCAGCAGCCCTATGCGGGGGGGAAGGGGAAGCAATGAGCAGTTCTTC
TRBJ2-2 TRBV19 . . CASSIGRDPGTGELFF TGTGCCAGTAGTATAGGCCGGGACCCAGGGACCGGGGAGCTGTTTTTT
TRBJ2-7 TRBV4-1 TRBD1 once CASSQGAGTGFWEQYF TGCGCCAGCAGCCAAGGGGCCGGGACAGGGTTTTGGGAGCAGTACTTC
TRBJ1-1 TRBV5-4 TRBD1 few CASSAQGLNTEAFF TGTGCCAGCAGCGCACAGGGGTTGAACACTGAAGCTTTCTTT
TRBJ1-2 TRBV5-1 TRBD1 few CASSLGTAYGYTF TGCGCCAGCAGCCTCGGGACAGCCTATGGCTACACCTTC
TRBJ2-7 TRBV5-4 . . CASSGTGPGGEQYF TGTGCCAGCAGCGGGACTGGACCTGGCGGCGAGCAGTACTTC
TRBJ1-3 TRBV6-5 . . CASSISRPGGNTIYF TGTGCCAGCAGTATATCCCGGCCAGGGGGAAACACCATATATTTT
TRBJ2-1 TRBV4-3 . . CASSQDVRTNEQFF TGCGCCAGCAGCCAAGATGTCAGGACCAATGAGCAGTTCTTC
TRBJ1-1 TRBV28 TRBD1 . CASTVTGISEAFF TGTGCCAGCACGGTGACAGGGATCTCTGAAGCTTTCTTT
TRBJ2-3 TRBV5-6 . once CASSLGARETDTQYF TGTGCCAGCAGCTTGGGTGCACGGGAAACCGATACGCAGTATTTT
TRBJ1-3 TRBV7-3 . once CASSLTGLGNTIYF TGTGCCAGCAGCTTAACTGGGTTGGGAAACACCATATATTTT
TRBJ2-3 TRBV11-2 TRBD2 . CASSLGDYLSTDTQYF TGTGCCAGCAGCTTAGGGGACTACCTTAGCACAGATACGCAGTATTTT
TRBJ1-4 TRBV7-9 . . CASSFPLGEKLFF TGTGCCAGCAGCTTCCCCCTCGGTGAAAAACTGTTTTTT
TRBJ2-1 TRBV12-5 TRBD1 . CASGLLGGEQFF TGTGCTAGTGGTTTGCTAGGGGGCGAGCAGTTCTTC